What follows describes a single T cell receptor beta chain. V was clipped by 0 bases and J by 2 bases, with 8 bases between them. The CDR3 extends over 14 amino acids. Germline assignment: CDR1 ENHRY and CDR2 SYGVKD. These data are taken from a study of resident and recirculating memory T cells in vitiligo. Study at large: Shave-biopsy epidermis from lesional and nonlesional skin was sequenced alongside PBMCs. Genomic DNA was extracted from whole homogenized samples, with no cell sorting.

Produced via immunoSEQ multiplex PCR; TCRdb's table is partial and in-frame only. The data contain fewer than 80,000 clones, 80% to 95% of them seen just once; the ten biggest clones take up just under 5%. No patient showed confetti depigmentation, a clinical sign of active disease. This chain links TRBV10-3 with TRBJ2-7; D gene unclear. The sample was blood. The receptor's source is a male donor with vitiligo. CDR3 residues: CAISESYRAYEQYF. DNA of the CDR3: TGTGCCATCAGTGAGTCGTACCGAGCCTACGAGCAGTACTTC.